This T cell receptor beta chain was identified in a study of molecular identifiers for immune sequencing clone quantification. Each CDR3 protein gets one entry after TCRdb re-called the PCR reads with MiXCR. The profile covers about 640,000 distinct CDR3 sequences, with 15% to 20% appearing a single time and around 0.9% taken by the ten largest. This clonotype was counted a few times. Sequenced input: naive CD8+ T cells from blood, with Jurkat cell RNA spiked in. Subset noted: FACS-sorted CD8+CD4-CCR7+CD45RA+ naive T cells. The receptor's source is a human donor in good health. Some libraries in this study had Jurkat cell RNA spiked in.

CDR3 DNA sequence: TGTGCCAGCAGTCAACAGGGGGCAGCCGGGGAGCTGTTTTTT. Translated: CASSQQGAAGELFF. This chain connects TRBV6-6 to TRBJ2-2, with 9 nucleotides matching TRBD1. The J segment lost 6 bases and the V segment lost 5 bases, leaving 4 bases of the junction unmatched. The CDR3 has 14 residues. From germline, CDR1 is MNHNY and CDR2 SVGAGI (reference sequence).